The TCR beta chain described here comes from a study of radiotherapy plus CTLA-4 blockade in lung cancer. Whole-study context: Among patients, roughly 18% showed objective responses, and 31% had disease control. Study conclusions and caveats: After radiotherapy and ipilimumab, tumor-derived clones expanded in peripheral blood.

In regard to this clone: The antigen remains unidentified. Sequence at one end of the junction differs from germline and may be a read error.

The assay was immunoSEQ multiplex PCR, and TCRdb's table has in-frame clones only and misses some. The sample has roughly 50,000 clones, approximately 79% seen once. The CDR3 runs 18 residues. The germline CDR1 and CDR2 sequences are LNHDA and SQIVND (reference sequence). Sample: peripheral blood, taken from a patient treated with radiotherapy plus ipilimumab. This receptor was obtained from a human donor with non-small cell lung cancer who had a partial response to radiotherapy plus ipilimumab. The chain combines TRBV19 with TRBJ1-1; 10 nucleotides line up with TRBD1. The CDR3 protein is CASSISRQGASVNTEASF. CDR3 sequence (DNA): TGTGCCAGTAGTATCTCGAGACAGGGGGCTTCCGTGAACACTGAAGCTTCCTTT.